The 19 T cell receptor beta chains listed next were all sequenced from one sample in a study of blood T cell repertoires in COVID-19. Profiling relied on immunoSEQ multiplex PCR, and the TCRdb table lists in-frame clones only, not all of them. Of hundreds of thousands of clones detected, 87% appear once; the ten largest clones hold approximately 1.6%. Sequenced input: peripheral blood. The receptors here all came from a woman aged 40 to 49 who had recovered from COVID-19.

The rearrangement links TRBV18 to TRBJ2-1; TRBD2 matches at 10 bases. Germline values: CDR1 KGHSH, CDR2 LQKENI. Trimming at V came to 6 bases and at J to 7 bases, leaving 9 bases not matched to a gene. This CDR3 comprises 15 residues. The CDR3 DNA reads TGTGCCAGCTCCCCTAGCGGGGGACCGGGGAATGAGCAGTTCTTC. Translated, it gives CASSPSGGPGNEQFF.

The chain carries TRBV28 and TRBJ2-3; D is possibly TRBD2 (6 bases). The CDR3 contains 15 residues. Germline V lookup: CDR1 MDHEN, CDR2 SYDVKM. The V end lost 10 bases, the J end lost 1 base, and 18 bases lay between the germline ends. DNA of the CDR3: TGTGCCACTGAAGGAGGGACTTTCCGCACAGATACGCAGTATTTT. Amino acid sequence: CATEGGTFRTDTQYF.

The V and J genes are TRBV6-5 and TRBJ1-1; 8 bases agree with TRBD1. The length of the CDR3 is 16 residues. Germline-derived CDR1 and CDR2 are MNHEY and SVGAGI. Germline trimming cut 0 bases from V and 4 bases from J; bases unmatched to any gene: 7. The DNA for the CDR3 is TGTGCCAGCAGTTACTCGACAGGGGAGAGGCTCACTGAAGCTTTCTTT. This encodes CASSYSTGERLTEAFF.

V and J are TRBV7-9 and TRBJ1-1; 9 bases fit TRBD1. V shed 3 bases and J 1 base; nucleotides not matched to a gene: 3. Looked up from germline, CDR1 is SEHNR and CDR2 is FQNEAQ (reference sequence). There are 15 residues in the CDR3. This CDR3 is CASSLGQGGNTEAFF. The CDR3 region has the DNA TGTGCCAGCAGCTTGGGACAGGGCGGGAACACTGAAGCTTTCTTT.

This chain uses TRBV9 with TRBJ1-5, with D perhaps matching TRBD1 (5 bases). V lost 4 bases to trimming and J lost 2 bases, with 22 bases between them. This CDR3 is 18 amino acids long. The V gene's germline CDR1 is SGDLS and CDR2 YYNGEE. The CDR3 loop reads CASSIGRGGNPGNQPQHF. The DNA of the CDR3 is TGTGCCAGCAGCATAGGGCGGGGGGGGAACCCGGGCAATCAGCCCCAGCATTTT. Variable domain in full (rest from reference TRBV9 and TRBJ1-5): DSGVTQTPKHLITATGQRVTLRCSPRSGDLSVYWYQQSLDQGLQFLIQYYNGEERAKGNILERFSAQQFPDLHSELNLSSLELGDSALYFCASSIGRGGNPGNQPQHFGDGTRLSIL.

The V call is TRBV27, the J call TRBJ1-2, with 7 bases matching TRBD1. CDR1 and CDR2 from the germline V gene are MNHEY and SMNVEV (reference sequence). The trim removed 4 bases at V and 1 base at J, leaving 15 bases unmatched. This CDR3 has 18 amino acids. The CDR3 coding sequence is TGTGCCAGCAGTTCCCCGGTGGGCAGGGGGGATTTTAACTATGGCTACACCTTC. The encoded protein is CASSSPVGRGDFNYGYTF.

This clone was recorded only once. This chain connects TRBV11-2 to TRBJ2-5, with D tentatively TRBD1 (6 bases). Germline values: CDR1 SGHAT, CDR2 FQNNGV. This CDR3 is 15 amino acids long. The germline V and J ends were trimmed by 1 base and 5 bases, with 14 bases remaining between them. This chain's CDR3 is CASSLGTWGRETQYF. The CDR3 DNA reads as TGTGCCAGCAGCTTAGGGACTTGGGGGCGGGAGACCCAGTACTTC. Drawing the rest from reference TRBV11-2 and TRBJ2-5, the complete variable domain is EAGVAQSPRYKIIEKRQSVAFWCNPISGHATLYWYQQILGQGPKLLIQFQNNGVVDDSQLPKDRFSAERLKGVDSTLKIQPAKLEDSAVYLCASSLGTWGRETQYFGPGTRLLVL.

The chain employs TRBV19 and TRBJ2-2; 10 nucleotides match TRBD1. This CDR3 is 15 amino acids long. The V gene's germline CDR1 is LNHDA and CDR2 SQIVND (reference sequence). The V and J ends lost 6 bases and 4 bases, in that order; junction bases with no gene match: 5. This CDR3 is CASRTGGAGTGELFF. The CDR3, as DNA: TGTGCCAGTAGGACAGGGGGCGCGGGCACCGGGGAGCTGTTTTTT.

The V call is TRBV10-1, the J call TRBJ1-1, with a possible D match to TRBD1 (6 bases). The germline V gene encodes CDR1 WNHNN and CDR2 SYGVQD (reference sequence). The CDR3 length is 14 residues. V dropped 2 bases and J dropped 10 bases, with 17 bases sitting between them. The CDR3 loop reads CASSESGTGTAAFF. The DNA of the CDR3 is TGCGCCAGCAGTGAGAGCGGAACAGGGACGGCAGCTTTCTTT.

The chain recombines TRBV6-5 with TRBJ2-2, with D possibly being TRBD1 (6 bases). The CDR3 is 14 amino acids. V was trimmed by 6 bases and J by 7 bases, leaving 15 bases between them. Germline CDR1 and CDR2: MNHEY and SVGAGI. The DNA for the CDR3 is TGTGCCAGCAGGACAGGCCACTCATTCGGGGAGCTGTTTTTT. Translating it yields CASRTGHSFGELFF.

The chain links TRBV7-9 to TRBJ1-4; TRBD1 is a possible D gene (5 bases). The CDR3 is made up of 15 amino acids. Trimming removed 5 bases from V and 4 bases from J, with 14 bases in between. The germline V gene encodes CDR1 SEHNR and CDR2 FQNEAQ (reference sequence). In DNA form, the CDR3 reads TGTGCCAGCAGCGCAGGGACTCTTGTTAATGAAAAACTGTTTTTT. Its translation is CASSAGTLVNEKLFF.

Here the CDR3 reads CASSPRREETQYF. CDR3 DNA: TGTGCCAGCAGCCCAAGACGGGAAGAGACCCAGTACTTC. This chain links TRBV7-3 with TRBJ2-5, with no clear D. Germline V gene lookup returns CDR1 SGHTA and CDR2 FQGTGA. V was clipped by 5 bases and J by 3 bases, with 10 bases between them. The length of the CDR3 is 13 residues.

The DNA for the CDR3 is TGTGCCAGCGTTGCTCGGGACACTCATTCACCCCTCCACTTT. Its translation is CASVARDTHSPLHF. The chain combines TRBV25-1 with TRBJ1-6; TRBD1 might be the D (6 bases). CDR1 and CDR2 (germline): MGHDK, SYGVNS. V dropped 8 bases and J dropped 8 bases, with 16 bases sitting between them. This CDR3 comprises 14 residues.

The chain is built from TRBV7-2 and TRBJ1-5; D not certain. The germline V gene has CDR1 SGHTA and CDR2 FQGNSA. This CDR3 has 13 amino acids. The germline V and J ends were trimmed by 1 base and 9 bases, with 10 bases remaining between them. Written as DNA, the CDR3 is TGTGCCAGCAGCTTAGAATCGGGTACGCCCCAGCATTTT. As protein: CASSLESGTPQHF.

The rearrangement joins TRBV27 to TRBJ2-1; possible D gene TRBD2, 7 bases. CDR3 length: 14 residues. V lost 4 bases and J 4 bases, leaving 11 bases between the germline ends. The germline CDR1 and CDR2 sequences are MNHEY and SMNVEV (reference sequence). The chain's CDR3 is CASSWGGPYNEQFF. In nucleotides, the CDR3 is TGTGCCAGCAGTTGGGGGGGCCCGTACAATGAGCAGTTCTTC.

This chain joins TRBV7-9 and TRBJ2-7; 10 positions agree with TRBD1. Trimming took 10 bases from V and 5 from J; bases not matched to a gene: 11. The germline V gene has CDR1 SEHNR and CDR2 FQNEAQ (reference sequence). This CDR3 is built from 14 residues. DNA of the CDR3: TGTGCCACACAAGACGGGGACAGGGGCCACGAGCAGTACTTC. Translation: CATQDGDRGHEQYF. Complete variable domain (other parts from reference TRBV7-9 and TRBJ2-7): DTGVSQNPRHKITKRGQNVTFRCDPISEHNRLYWYRQTLGQGPEFLTYFQNEAQLEKSRLLSDRFSAERPKGSFSTLEIQRTEQGDSAMYLCATQDGDRGHEQYFGPGTRLTVT.

This chain joins TRBV2 and TRBJ2-2; a possible D gene is TRBD2 (7 bases). Germline CDR1 and CDR2: SNHLY and FYNNEI. V dropped 6 bases and J dropped 6 bases, with 17 bases sitting between them. The CDR3 consists of 15 residues. The CDR3 bases are TGTGCCAGCAGGAGTGCGCGGGGGCTGGCCGGGGAGCTGTTTTTT. Translating gives CASRSARGLAGELFF. Drawing the rest from reference TRBV2 and TRBJ2-2, the complete variable domain is EPEVTQTPSHQVTQMGQEVILRCVPISNHLYFYWYRQILGQKVEFLVSFYNNEISEKSEIFDDQFSVERPDGSNFTLKIRSTKLEDSAMYFCASRSARGLAGELFFGEGSRLTVL.

The chain is built from TRBV5-1 and TRBJ2-5; possibly TRBD2 for D (6 bases). CDR3 length equals 14 residues. Germline V gene sequence: CDR1 SGHRS, CDR2 YFSETQ. V was clipped by 4 bases and J by 5 bases, with 15 bases between them. CDR3 amino acids: CASSRDFREETQYF. The CDR3 DNA follows: TGCGCCAGCAGCCGGGACTTCCGAGAGGAGACCCAGTACTTC.

The gene calls are TRBV6-5 and TRBJ2-1; 10 bases map to TRBD1. The CDR3 runs to 13 residues. Looked up from germline, CDR1 is MNHEY and CDR2 is SVGAGI. V was clipped by 7 bases and J by 8 bases; unmatched bases: 5. The CDR3 sequence is CASIGTGVDEQFF. DNA for the CDR3: TGTGCCAGCATCGGGACAGGGGTTGATGAGCAGTTCTTC.